What follows describes a single T cell receptor (beta chain). No antigen is known for it. This entry belongs to a study of T cell responses to AZD1222 COVID-19 vaccine. Findings of the study overall: Repertoire sampling occurred only after the peak T cell response. Donors in the cohort were predominantly white British and more often female, and clonal diversity was possibly underestimated.

Profiling relied on immunoSEQ multiplex PCR, and the TCRdb table lists in-frame clones only, not all of them. The profile shows about 76,000 clones, roughly 90% of them singletons. Germline-derived CDR1 and CDR2 are KGHSH and LQKENI. Trimming cost V 1 base and J 1 base, with 10 bases left between them. The CDR3 is made up of 15 amino acids. This chain joins TRBV18 and TRBJ2-5, with D maybe TRBD2 (5 bases). Sequences were derived from peripheral blood, sampled on day 0 of MenACWY control vaccination. The sequence was collected from an adult in good health. CDR3 loop: CASSPRNSGQETQYF. DNA for the CDR3: TGTGCCAGCTCACCACGGAACAGCGGCCAAGAGACCCAGTACTTC.